This record concerns one T cell receptor (beta chain) sequence. The antigen this receptor binds is unknown. No base qualities exist here, and no much larger clone lies one base off it. The data stem from a study of blood T cell repertoires in COVID-19 (TCRdb year 2020). Background on the whole study: The collaborator samples originated in the United States, Italy and Spain and spanned the acute and convalescent phases of COVID-19. The sample metadata nearly always contained a de-identified subject ID, COVID-19 status, age in years and sex. Deeply sampled blood TCRbeta repertoires from subjects exposed to, actively infected with, or recovered from COVID-19 were included in the dataset. HLA class I and class II types, where available, came from metadata supplied by the sample provider rather than from assay-based typing. The samples were drawn from the first 160 participants of the ongoing ImmuneRACE study and from 1,200 or so subjects provided by 6 global collaborators. A freely available public database, intended as a resource for researchers studying the immune response to SARS-CoV-2, is where the repertoires were released. The material from the prospective study consisted of cDNA or gDNA derived from T cells, B-cell-depleted T cells, or PBMCs.

General study outcomes and caveats: The quantity of clinical and demographic metadata differed by source and by participant and was supplied without curation.

TCRbeta CDR3 regions were amplified from genomic DNA using the immunoSEQ Assay, a bias-controlled multiplex PCR. The paper's data handling went like this. Within the assay, amplification of reference gene primers was used to estimate how many nucleated cells each sample contained. To quantify the absolute abundance of each unique TCRbeta CDR3 rearrangement, sequence reads were collapsed and filtered. For each sample, productive Simpson clonality was calculated as the square root of Simpson's diversity index over productive rearrangements. The table was pulled from immuneACCESS by TCRdb, which kept in-frame rearrangements only. Such tables lose some clones; where checked, under half of the loss comes from unresolved V genes, and the rest has no known cause. V and J calls and clone size are copied from that table; D and trimming were computed from the DNA. Counted in this sample were some 200,000 clones; approximately 81% of them appeared once. The biggest ten clones account for just under 9% of the sample.

Trimming leaves V shorter by 3 bases and J shorter by 0 bases, with the junction holding 5 bases beyond the gene matches. Looking up the germline V gene yields CDR1 SGHTA and CDR2 FQGNSA. The CDR3 sequence holds 16 residues, the cysteine and phenylalanine included. Just CDR3 DNA is preserved here, 48 bases in frame from base 1. Participants in the prospective study were enrolled through a virtual design, were aged about 18 to 89 years, and lived in roughly 24 United States geographic areas. In the prospective study, participants were assigned to cohorts based on the clinical history participants reported in a screening survey and a study questionnaire. In the prospective study, mobile phlebotomists collected whole blood, serum and a nasopharyngeal or oropharyngeal swab from each participant. Participants in the prospective study had the option to provide additional blood draws and questionnaires over a 2-month period. Prospective study blood samples were shipped either frozen or at room temperature before DNA extraction.

The TCR comes from a woman aged 45-65 years with acute COVID-19. What was sequenced was PBMCs or T cells enriched from blood (not recorded which). The sequence joins TRBV7-2 to TRBJ2-3, and 8 bases in between align with TRBD1. For the CDR3, the sequence is CASSLQGAVSTDTQYF. The DNA sequence is given as TGTGCCAGCAGCTTGCAGGGGGCGGTTAGCACAGATACGCAGTATTTT.